This T cell receptor (beta chain) was sequenced for a study of blood T cells in healthy people across ages. Study results and limitations: The long-lived group displayed more naive CD4+ cells, plus higher diversity, than the aged donors did.

Ranging in age from about 6 to 90, the donors were healthy Caucasian individuals from Russia. The CDR3 has 13 amino acids. V was clipped by 5 bases and J by 6 bases; unmatched bases: 5. In germline, CDR1 is SEHNR, CDR2 FQNEAQ (reference sequence). About this clonotype: Its antigen is undetermined.

PCR was performed a second time for about 6 to 12 cycles using a sample-barcoded 5' primer and a J-beta primer mix. All samples yielded 3 million or more CDR3-containing paired-end reads. TCRdb called the 5' RACE reads again in MiXCR, with one record for every CDR3 protein. This sample carries about 510,000 distinct CDR3 sequences, about 25% of them seen once, and the ten largest clones take about 3.3%. These sequences were also reported in another study, on T cells of mothers and their children. That report adds: Barcodes and 2-4 random nucleotides were added by M1S in the second PCR.

V usage is TRBV7-9 and J usage is TRBJ1-2; 8 bases are shared with TRBD1. Material for sequencing was blood. This TCR was recovered from a boy aged 2 to 10 in good health. The CDR3 loop reads CASSDQGADGYTF. CDR3 DNA sequence: TGTGCCAGCAGCGACCAGGGGGCGGATGGCTACACCTTC.